These 7 T cell receptor beta chains originate from one sample sequenced in a study of regulatory T cells in long-lasting Graves disease. Documented time point: newly diagnosed GD, antithyroid drugs for less than 3 months. PBMC-extracted RNA yielded the TCR library. With iRepertoire HTBI primers and Arm-PCR of CDR3 regions, TCR beta libraries were built. TCRdb fed the multiplex PCR reads into MiXCR, producing one record per CDR3 protein. Among just over 600,000 distinct CDR3 sequences listed, roughly 15% were seen once. The same sample was also studied in work on T cells in Graves' hyperthyroidism and ophthalmopathy.

Sequencing was performed on peripheral blood mononuclear cells (PBMCs), taken at new diagnosis, from a patient treated with antithyroid drugs. The source is a woman aged 25 to 45 with Graves disease.

This clonotype was found a few times. The rearrangement joins TRBV5-4 to TRBJ2-3; possible D gene TRBD2, 6 bases. This CDR3 has 15 amino acids. V lost 1 base, J lost 6 bases, and 15 bases lay in between. CDR1 is SGHNT and CDR2 is YYREEE in the germline V gene (reference sequence). CDR3 sequence reads: CASSLRSGVPDTQYF. Written as DNA, the CDR3 is TGTGCCAGCAGCTTGAGATCGGGGGTTCCCGATACGCAGTATTTT.

This clonotype was detected many times. V and J are TRBV28 and TRBJ2-3; 9 bases map to TRBD2. CDR1 is MDHEN and CDR2 is SYDVKM in the germline V gene. Losses at the gene ends were 2 bases for V and 9 bases for J; bases not matched to a gene: 18. This CDR3 has 18 residues. The CDR3 sequence: CASSLRRDSGSPSGTQYF. In DNA, the CDR3 is TGTGCCAGCAGTTTAAGGCGAGATAGCGGGAGCCCCAGCGGGACGCAGTATTTT. The full variable domain, with the rest looked up from reference TRBV28 and TRBJ2-3, is DVKVTQSSRYLVKRTGEKVFLECVQDMDHENMFWYRQDPGLGLRLIYFSYDVKMKEKGDIPEGYSVSREKKERFSLILESASTNQTSMYLCASSLRRDSGSPSGTQYFGPGTRLTVL.

This rearrangement joins TRBV10-2 to TRBJ2-6, with D unclear. The germline V gene has CDR1 WSHSY and CDR2 SAAADI. CDR3 length: 15 residues. V lost 8 bases and J 0 bases, leaving 11 bases between the germline ends. The CDR3 protein is CASGSDPSGANVLTF. As DNA, the CDR3 is TGCGCCAGCGGGTCAGATCCCTCTGGGGCCAACGTCCTGACTTTC.

Comment on this clonotype: A much bigger clone sits one base away, suggesting this may be a read error. The chain has TRBV20-1 and TRBJ1-2; no clear D. In germline, CDR1 is DFQATT, CDR2 SNEGSKA (reference sequence). V was clipped by 1 base and J by 4 bases, with 4 bases between them. This CDR3 is 11 amino acids long. In DNA form, the CDR3 reads TGCAGTGCTAGAGGGACCTATGGCTACACCTTC. Its protein is CSARGTYGYTF.

This clonotype appeared many times. The CDR3: CASSEIPLFYGYTF. The DNA of the CDR3 is TGTGCCAGCAGTGAAATTCCGCTCTTCTATGGCTACACCTTC. The chain employs TRBV2 and TRBJ1-2; D uncertain. The V end was cut by 2 bases, the J end by 4 bases, with 11 bases between. The CDR3 has 14 amino acids. The V gene's germline CDR1 is SNHLY and CDR2 FYNNEI.

The table lists this clonotype with many counts. The genes are TRBV7-2 and TRBJ1-5, with D possibly being TRBD1 (6 bases). V was cut by 6 bases and J by 2 bases, with 14 bases left in between. Germline V gives CDR1 SGHTA, CDR2 FQGNSA. CDR3 length equals 15 residues. The CDR3 DNA is TGTGCCAGCAGTCAAACAGGGTTGGGCAATCAGCCCCAGCATTTT. Its protein product is CASSQTGLGNQPQHF.

The table lists this clonotype with many counts. The chain is built from TRBV2 and TRBJ1-1; TRBD1 matches 7 bases. V was pared by 0 bases and J by 0 bases, with 10 bases of the junction left unmatched. This CDR3 spans 18 amino acids. Germline loops: CDR1 SNHLY, CDR2 FYNNEI. The CDR3 region has the DNA TGTGCCAGCAGTGAAGCGATTGGGACAGCCTCATTGAACACTGAAGCTTTCTTT. Protein sequence: CASSEAIGTASLNTEAFF.